The clone carrying this TCR beta chain was observed a handful of times. The antigen is not known. This same CDR3 is encoded by further DNA sequences in the sample. The sample originates from a study of cytomegalovirus exposure and HLA in healthy donors. Study overall: About 82 million unique TCRs from HLA-typed donors were held in an early release of data. Study findings and constraints: A previous analysis found most TCR beta V segments productive roughly 90% or roughly 30% of the time.

Germline CDR1 and CDR2: SQVTM and ANQGSEA. The CDR3 contains 12 residues. The V end was cut by 4 bases, the J end by 2 bases, with 8 bases between. The PCR had 60 Vbeta and 13 Jbeta primers. Produced via immunoSEQ multiplex PCR; TCRdb's table is partial and in-frame only. In the table there are 85,000 to 130,000 clones, about 77% of which are singletons. V gene TRBV29-1 combines with J gene TRBJ2-5; D unresolved. This TCR was sampled from a woman in her late teens or twenties in good health and CMV-seropositive. The material sequenced was PBMCs. CDR3 bases: TGCAGCGTTGGGGCAGGACAAGAGACCCAGTACTTC. This sequence encodes CSVGAGQETQYF.